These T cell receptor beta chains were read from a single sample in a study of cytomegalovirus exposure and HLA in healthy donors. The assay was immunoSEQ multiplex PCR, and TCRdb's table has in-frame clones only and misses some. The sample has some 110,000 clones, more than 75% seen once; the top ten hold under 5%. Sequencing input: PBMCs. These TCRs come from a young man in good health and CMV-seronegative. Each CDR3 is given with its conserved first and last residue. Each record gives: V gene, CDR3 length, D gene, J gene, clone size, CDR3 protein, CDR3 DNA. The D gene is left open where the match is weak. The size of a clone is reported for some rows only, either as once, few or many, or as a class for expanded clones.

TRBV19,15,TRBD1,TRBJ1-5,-,CASTWGQGSNQPQHF,TGTGCCAGTACCTGGGGACAGGGAAGCAATCAGCCCCAGCATTTT
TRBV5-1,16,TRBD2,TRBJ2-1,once,CASSLGAGGLVNEQFF,TGCGCCAGCAGCTTAGGTGCGGGGGGCTTGGTTAATGAGCAGTTCTTC
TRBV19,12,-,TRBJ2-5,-,CATSAGSETQYF,TGTGCCACCTCCGCGGGGTCGGAGACCCAGTACTTC
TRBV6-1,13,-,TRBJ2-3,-,CASSETPTDTQYF,TGTGCCAGCAGTGAAACTCCCACAGATACGCAGTATTTT
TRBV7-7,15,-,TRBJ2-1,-,CASSRDLSSYNEQFF,TGTGCCAGCAGCCGGGACTTGAGCTCCTACAATGAGCAGTTCTTC
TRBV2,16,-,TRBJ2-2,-,CASREEGGGSTGELFF,TGTGCCAGCAGGGAAGAAGGGGGGGGGAGCACCGGGGAGCTGTTTTTT
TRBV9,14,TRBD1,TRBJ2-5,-,CASSVGQGKETQYF,TGTGCCAGCAGCGTAGGACAGGGGAAAGAGACCCAGTACTTC
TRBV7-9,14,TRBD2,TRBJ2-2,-,CASRLAGVDGELFF,TGTGCCAGCAGGCTAGCGGGGGTTGACGGGGAGCTGTTTTTT
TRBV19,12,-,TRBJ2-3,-,CASGRGTDTQYF,TGTGCCAGCGGGAGAGGTACAGATACGCAGTATTTT
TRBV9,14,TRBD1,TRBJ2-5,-,CASSVTGGQETQYF,TGTGCCAGCAGCGTGACAGGGGGCCAAGAGACCCAGTACTTC
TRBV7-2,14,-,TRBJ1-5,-,CASSLGTGNQPQHF,TGTGCCAGCAGCTTAGGTACAGGCAATCAGCCCCAGCATTTT
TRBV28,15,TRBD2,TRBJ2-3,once,CASSLGSGTADTQYF,TGTGCCAGCAGTTTGGGTAGCGGGACGGCAGATACGCAGTATTTT
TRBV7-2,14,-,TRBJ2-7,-,CASNPRLGAGEQYF,TGTGCCAGCAACCCCCGGTTGGGGGCTGGGGAGCAGTACTTC
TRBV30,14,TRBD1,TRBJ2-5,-,CAWSVNVGGETQYF,TGTGCCTGGAGTGTAAACGTAGGGGGCGAGACCCAGTACTTC
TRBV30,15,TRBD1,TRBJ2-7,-,CAWGMGDSPSYEQYF,TGTGCCTGGGGAATGGGGGACAGTCCATCCTACGAGCAGTACTTC
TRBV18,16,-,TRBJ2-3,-,CASSPLLAPSTDTQYF,TGTGCCAGCTCACCCCTCTTAGCGCCTAGCACAGATACGCAGTATTTT
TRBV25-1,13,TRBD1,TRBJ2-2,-,CASEDRVTGELFF,TGTGCCAGCGAGGACAGGGTTACCGGGGAGCTATTTTTT
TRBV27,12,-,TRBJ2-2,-,CASSLEAGELFF,TGTGCCAGCAGTTTAGAGGCCGGGGAGCTGTTTTTT
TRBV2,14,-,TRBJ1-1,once,CASSEAGGNTEAFF,TGTGCCAGCAGTGAAGCAGGGGGTAACACTGAAGCTTTCTTT
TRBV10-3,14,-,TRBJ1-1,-,CAISESRGGTEAFF,TGTGCCATCAGTGAGTCGAGGGGGGGCACTGAAGCTTTCTTT
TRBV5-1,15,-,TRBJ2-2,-,CASSDRDKNTGELFF,TGCGCCAGCAGCGACCGTGACAAGAACACCGGGGAGCTGTTTTTT
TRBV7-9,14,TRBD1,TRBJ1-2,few,CASSTRTGQGGYTF,TGTGCCAGCAGCACAAGGACAGGGCAAGGTGGCTACACCTTC
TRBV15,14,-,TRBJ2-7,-,CATSRGDTGYEQYF,TGTGCCACCAGCAGAGGCGATACAGGGTACGAGCAGTACTTC
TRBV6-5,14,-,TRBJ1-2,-,CATVPGVPPYGYTF,TGTGCCACCGTACCGGGAGTTCCTCCCTATGGCTACACCTTC
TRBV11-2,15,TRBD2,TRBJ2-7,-,CASSTGLAGSYEQYF,TGTGCCAGCAGCACGGGACTAGCGGGATCCTACGAGCAGTACTTC
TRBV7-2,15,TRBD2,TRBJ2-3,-,CASSLQSGGAHTQYF,TGTGCCAGCAGCTTGCAAAGCGGGGGGGCCCACACGCAGTATTTT
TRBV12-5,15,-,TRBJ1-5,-,CASGSTGYSNQPQHF,TGTGCTAGTGGCTCAACAGGGTATAGCAATCAGCCCCAGCATTTT